This TCR beta chain was identified during a study of CD8 T cells in ankylosing spondylitis. Libraries for TCR beta were made by quantitative 5'-RACE with molecular barcodes. One entry per CDR3 protein results from TCRdb running MiXCR on the 5' RACE reads. The table lists 75,000 to 95,000 distinct CDR3 sequences, roughly 9% of them singletons. This clonotype was picked up many times. The antigen is not known. Study outcomes and limitations: Among TCR beta sequences, a motif of eight highly homologous variants appeared characteristic of ankylosing spondylitis blood. Clones linked to disease were reported to show significant enrichment in matched ankylosing spondylitis synovial fluid. The authors found the disease-linked clones to be CD8+ and relatively rare in peripheral blood. Earlier studies detected some motif variants in reactive arthritis synovial fluid and blood.

This CDR3 has 13 amino acids. From germline, CDR1 is SGHVS and CDR2 FQNEAQ. The V end was cut by 5 bases, the J end by 1 base, with 9 bases between. Material for sequencing was blood, either unsorted or a sorted T cell fraction (not recorded which). The source is a male donor with ankylosing spondylitis. The chain uses TRBV7-8 and TRBJ2-7; D unclear. This CDR3 is CASSEIVSYEQYV. CDR3 DNA sequence: TGTGCCAGCAGCGAAATAGTATCCTACGAGCAGTACGTC.